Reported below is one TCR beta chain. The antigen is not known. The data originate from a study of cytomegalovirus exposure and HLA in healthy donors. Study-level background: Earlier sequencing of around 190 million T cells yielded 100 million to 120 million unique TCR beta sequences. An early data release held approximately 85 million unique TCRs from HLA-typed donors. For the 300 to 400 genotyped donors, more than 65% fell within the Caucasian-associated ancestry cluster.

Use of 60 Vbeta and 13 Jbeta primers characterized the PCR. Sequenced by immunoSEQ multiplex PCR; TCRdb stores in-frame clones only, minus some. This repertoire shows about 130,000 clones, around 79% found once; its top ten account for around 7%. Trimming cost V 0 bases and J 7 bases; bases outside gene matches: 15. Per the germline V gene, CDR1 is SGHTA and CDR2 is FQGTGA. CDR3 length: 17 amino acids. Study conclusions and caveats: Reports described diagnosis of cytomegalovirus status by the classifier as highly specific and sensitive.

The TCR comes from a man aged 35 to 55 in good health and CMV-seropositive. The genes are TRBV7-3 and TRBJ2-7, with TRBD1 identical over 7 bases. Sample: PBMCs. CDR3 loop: CASSLTPRDAPGGEQYF. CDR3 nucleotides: TGTGCCAGCAGCTTAACCCCCCGGGACGCTCCAGGGGGAGAGCAGTACTTC. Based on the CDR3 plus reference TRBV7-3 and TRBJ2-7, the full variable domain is GAGVSQTPSNKVTEKGKYVELRCDPISGHTALYWYRQSLGQGPEFLIYFQGTGAADDSGLPNDRFFAVRPEGSVSTLKIQRTERGDSAVYLCASSLTPRDAPGGEQYFGPGTRLTVT.